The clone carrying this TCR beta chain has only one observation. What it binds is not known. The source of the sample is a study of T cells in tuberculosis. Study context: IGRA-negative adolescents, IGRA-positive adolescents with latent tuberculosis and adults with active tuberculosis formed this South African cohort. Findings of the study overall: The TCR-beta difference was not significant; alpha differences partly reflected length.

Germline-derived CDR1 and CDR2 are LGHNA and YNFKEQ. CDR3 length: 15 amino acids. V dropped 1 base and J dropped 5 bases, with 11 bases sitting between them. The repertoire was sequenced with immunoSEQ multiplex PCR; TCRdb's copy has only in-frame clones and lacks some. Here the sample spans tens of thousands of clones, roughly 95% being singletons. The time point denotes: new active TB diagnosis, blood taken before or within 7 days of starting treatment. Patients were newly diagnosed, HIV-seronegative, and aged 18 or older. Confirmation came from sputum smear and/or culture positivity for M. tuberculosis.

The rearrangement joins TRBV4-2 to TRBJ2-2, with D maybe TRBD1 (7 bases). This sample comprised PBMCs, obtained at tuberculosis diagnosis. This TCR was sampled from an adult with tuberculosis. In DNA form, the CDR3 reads TGTGCCAGCAGCCAAGCCAGGGGGGAAACCGGGGAGCTGTTTTTT. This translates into CASSQARGETGELFF.